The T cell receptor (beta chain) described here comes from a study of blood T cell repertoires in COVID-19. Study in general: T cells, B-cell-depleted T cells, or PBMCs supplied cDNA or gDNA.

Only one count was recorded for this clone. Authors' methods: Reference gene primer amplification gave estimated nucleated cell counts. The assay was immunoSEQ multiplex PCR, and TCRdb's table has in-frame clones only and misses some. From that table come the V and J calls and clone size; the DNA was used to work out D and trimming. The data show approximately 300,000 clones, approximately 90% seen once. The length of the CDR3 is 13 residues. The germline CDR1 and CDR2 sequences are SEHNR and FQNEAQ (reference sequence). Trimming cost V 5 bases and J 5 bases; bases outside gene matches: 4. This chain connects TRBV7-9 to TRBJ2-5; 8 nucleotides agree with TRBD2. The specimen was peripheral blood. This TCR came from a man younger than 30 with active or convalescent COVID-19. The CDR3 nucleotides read TGTGCCAGCAGCCCGACTAGCGTGGAGACCCAGTACTTC. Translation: CASSPTSVETQYF. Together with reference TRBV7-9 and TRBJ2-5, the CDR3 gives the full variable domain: DTGVSQNPRHKITKRGQNVTFRCDPISEHNRLYWYRQTLGQGPEFLTYFQNEAQLEKSRLLSDRFSAERPKGSFSTLEIQRTEQGDSAMYLCASSPTSVETQYFGPGTRLLVL.